The sequence of this T cell receptor beta chain was determined in a study of T cells after yellow fever vaccination. TCRdb reprocessed the 5' RACE reads via MiXCR and lists one record per CDR3 protein. The table lists about 210,000 distinct CDR3 sequences, approximately 3% of them singletons. This clonotype appeared a few times. The germline V gene encodes CDR1 GTSNPN and CDR2 SVGIG (reference sequence). Trimming stripped 7 bases from V and 4 bases from J, with 14 bases between. The CDR3 totals 12 residues. The chain is built from TRBV30 and TRBJ2-7; a weak D match, TRBD1 (5 bases). The origin of this receptor is a man aged 18 to 29 who received the YFV17D yellow fever vaccine. The input for sequencing was CD4+ T cells sorted from PBMCs, taken 10 days after the yellow fever booster vaccination. The CDR3: CAFSPQGYEQYF. DNA for the CDR3: TGTGCCTTCTCCCCGCAGGGTTACGAGCAGTACTTC. The variable domain in full, completed from reference TRBV30 and TRBJ2-7, reads SQTIHQWPATLVQPVGSPLSLECTVEGTSNPNLYWYRQAAGRGLQLLFYSVGIGQISSEVPQNLSASRPQDRQFILSSKKLLLSDSGFYLCAFSPQGYEQYFGPGTRLTVT.